This T cell receptor (beta chain) was retrieved from a study of identifying expanded T cells in peripheral blood. Healthy donors had no documented immune events, such as infections, while sampled. General observations from the study: Across healthy donors, higher total template counts meant significantly greater approximately two-week count variance. Technical replicates showed roughly 1.2 changed clones; around two weeks 15 to 20; four weeks 19.

TCRdb's table, derived via immunoSEQ multiplex PCR, lists solely in-frame clones and lacks some. The data show some 99,000 clones, 88% seen once. V was cut by 2 bases and J by 4 bases, with 11 bases left in between. Germline-derived CDR1 and CDR2 are MNHNS and SASEGT. The CDR3 totals 14 residues. As concerns this clone: Its antigen is unidentified.

The chain couples TRBV6-1 to TRBJ1-2; D not resolved. The source of this sequence is a person aged 18 to 70 in good health. The sequencing sample was made of blood. CDR3 coding DNA: TGTGCCAGCAGTGAATTCGAGACGTCCTATGGCTACACCTTC. Its protein product is CASSEFETSYGYTF.